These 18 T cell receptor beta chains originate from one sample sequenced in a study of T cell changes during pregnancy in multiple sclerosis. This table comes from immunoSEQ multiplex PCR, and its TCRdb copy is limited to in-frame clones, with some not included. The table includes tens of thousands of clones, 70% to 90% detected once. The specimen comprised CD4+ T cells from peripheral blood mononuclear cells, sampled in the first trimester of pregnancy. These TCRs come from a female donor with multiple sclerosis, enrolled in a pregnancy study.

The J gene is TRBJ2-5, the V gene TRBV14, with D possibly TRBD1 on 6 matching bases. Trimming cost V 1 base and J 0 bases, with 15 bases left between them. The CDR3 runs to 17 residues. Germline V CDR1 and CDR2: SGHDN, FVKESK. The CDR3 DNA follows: TGTGCCAGCAGCCAAGTTCCTCTTGGGACATACCAAGAGACCCAGTACTTC. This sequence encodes CASSQVPLGTYQETQYF.

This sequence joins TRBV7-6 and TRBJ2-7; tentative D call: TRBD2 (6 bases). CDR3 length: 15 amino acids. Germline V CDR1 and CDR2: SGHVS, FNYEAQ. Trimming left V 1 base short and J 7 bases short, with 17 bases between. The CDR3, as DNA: TGTGCCAGCAGCTTAGGGGGTAGGGGAGGAGGAGAGCAGTACTTC. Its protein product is CASSLGGRGGGEQYF.

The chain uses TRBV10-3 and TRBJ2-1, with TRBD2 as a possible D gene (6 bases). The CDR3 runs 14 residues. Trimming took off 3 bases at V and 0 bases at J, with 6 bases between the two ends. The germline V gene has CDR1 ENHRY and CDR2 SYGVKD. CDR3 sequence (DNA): TGTGCCATCAGTGACGGGAGCTCCTACAATGAGCAGTTCTTC. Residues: CAISDGSSYNEQFF.

The CDR3 sequence is CASSIQGVQRAFF. The CDR3 nucleotides read TGTGCCAGCAGCATCCAGGGTGTTCAGAGAGCTTTCTTT. The chain joins TRBV5-4 to TRBJ1-1; possible D gene TRBD1, 5 bases. Trimming pared 4 bases from V and 10 bases from J, leaving 17 bases between. Germline V CDR1 and CDR2: SGHNT, YYREEE (reference sequence). This CDR3 comprises 13 residues.

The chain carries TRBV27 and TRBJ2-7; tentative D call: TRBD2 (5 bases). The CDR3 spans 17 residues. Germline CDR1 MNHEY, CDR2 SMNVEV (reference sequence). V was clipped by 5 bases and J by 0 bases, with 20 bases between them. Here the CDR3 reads CASSRIRNFGSSYEQYF. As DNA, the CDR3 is TGTGCCAGCAGTCGTATCCGGAATTTTGGGAGCTCCTACGAGCAGTACTTC.

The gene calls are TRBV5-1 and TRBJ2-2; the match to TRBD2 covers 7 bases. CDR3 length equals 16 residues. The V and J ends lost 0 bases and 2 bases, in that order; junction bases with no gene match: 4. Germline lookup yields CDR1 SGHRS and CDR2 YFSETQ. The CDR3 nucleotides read TGCGCCAGCAGCTTGGGGACTAGAAGTAACACCGGGGAGCTGTTTTTT. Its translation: CASSLGTRSNTGELFF.

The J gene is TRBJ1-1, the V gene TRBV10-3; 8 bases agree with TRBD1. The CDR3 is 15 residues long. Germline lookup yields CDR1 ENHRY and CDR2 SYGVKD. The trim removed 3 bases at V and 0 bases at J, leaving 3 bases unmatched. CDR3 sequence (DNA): TGTGCCATCAGTGACCCGGGACAGGTGAACACTGAAGCTTTCTTT. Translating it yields CAISDPGQVNTEAFF.

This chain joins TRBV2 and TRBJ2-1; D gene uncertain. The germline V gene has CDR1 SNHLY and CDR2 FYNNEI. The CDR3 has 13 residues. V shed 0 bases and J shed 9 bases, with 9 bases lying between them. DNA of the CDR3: TGTGCCAGCAGTGAAGCGCTAGGTGGTGAGCAGTTCTTC. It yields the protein CASSEALGGEQFF.

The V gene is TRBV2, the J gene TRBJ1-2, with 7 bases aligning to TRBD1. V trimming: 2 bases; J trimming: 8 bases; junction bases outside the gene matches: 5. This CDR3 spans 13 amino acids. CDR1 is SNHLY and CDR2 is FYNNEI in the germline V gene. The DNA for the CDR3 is TGTGCCAGCAGTGAAAGGGGGCTCGGGGGCTACACCTTC. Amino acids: CASSERGLGGYTF. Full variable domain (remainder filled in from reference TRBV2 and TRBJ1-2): EPEVTQTPSHQVTQMGQEVILRCVPISNHLYFYWYRQILGQKVEFLVSFYNNEISEKSEIFDDQFSVERPDGSNFTLKIRSTKLEDSAMYFCASSERGLGGYTFGSGTRLTVV.

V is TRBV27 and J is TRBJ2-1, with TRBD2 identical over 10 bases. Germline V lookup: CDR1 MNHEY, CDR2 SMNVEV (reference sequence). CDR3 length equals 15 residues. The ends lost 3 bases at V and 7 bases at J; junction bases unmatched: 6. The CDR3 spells CASSLDGLAVNEQFF. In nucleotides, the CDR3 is TGTGCCAGCAGTTTGGATGGACTAGCGGTAAATGAGCAGTTCTTC.

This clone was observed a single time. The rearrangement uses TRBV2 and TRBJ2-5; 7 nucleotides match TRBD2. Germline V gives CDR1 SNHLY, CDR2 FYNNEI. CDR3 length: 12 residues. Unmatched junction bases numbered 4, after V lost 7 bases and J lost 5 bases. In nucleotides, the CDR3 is TGTGCCAGCACGTGGGGGGGGGAGACCCAGTACTTC. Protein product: CASTWGGETQYF.

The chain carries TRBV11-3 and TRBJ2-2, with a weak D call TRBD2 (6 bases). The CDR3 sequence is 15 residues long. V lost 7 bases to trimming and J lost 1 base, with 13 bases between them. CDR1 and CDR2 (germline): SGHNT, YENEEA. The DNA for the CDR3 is TGTGCCAGCACCACTCCCGGGGGGAACACCGGGGAGCTGTTTTTT. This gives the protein CASTTPGGNTGELFF.

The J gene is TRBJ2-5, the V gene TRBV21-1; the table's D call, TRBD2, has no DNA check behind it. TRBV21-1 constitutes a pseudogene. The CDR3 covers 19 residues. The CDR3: CASSRSGRVLPITQETQYF. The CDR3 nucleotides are TGTGCCAGCAGCCGTAGCGGGAGAGTCCTCCCCATCACTCAAGAGACCCAGTACTTC.

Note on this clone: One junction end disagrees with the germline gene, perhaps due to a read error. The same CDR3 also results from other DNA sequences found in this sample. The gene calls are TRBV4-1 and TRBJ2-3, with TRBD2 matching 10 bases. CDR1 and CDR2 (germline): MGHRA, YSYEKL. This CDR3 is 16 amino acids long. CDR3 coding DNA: TGCGCCAGCAGCCAAATACTAGCGGGGCGCACGGATACGCAGTATTTT. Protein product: CASSQILAGRTDTQYF.

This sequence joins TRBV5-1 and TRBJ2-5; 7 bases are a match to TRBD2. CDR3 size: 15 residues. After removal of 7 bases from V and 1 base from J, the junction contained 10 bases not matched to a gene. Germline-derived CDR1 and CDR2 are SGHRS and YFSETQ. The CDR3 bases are TGCGCCAGCGTTCCGGGGGGAGGGTTCCAAGAGACCCAGTACTTC. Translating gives CASVPGGGFQETQYF.

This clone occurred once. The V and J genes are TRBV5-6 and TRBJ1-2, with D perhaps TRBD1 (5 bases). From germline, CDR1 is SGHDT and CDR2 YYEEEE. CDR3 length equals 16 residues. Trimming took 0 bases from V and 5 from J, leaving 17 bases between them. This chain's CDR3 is CASSLGIDSMQYGYTF. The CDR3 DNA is TGTGCCAGCAGCTTGGGGATTGACAGCATGCAGTATGGCTACACCTTC.

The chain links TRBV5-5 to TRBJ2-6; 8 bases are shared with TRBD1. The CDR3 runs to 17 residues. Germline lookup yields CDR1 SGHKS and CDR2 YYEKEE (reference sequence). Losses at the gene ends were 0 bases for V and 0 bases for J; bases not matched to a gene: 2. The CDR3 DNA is TGTGCCAGCAGCTTGGGCGGGACAGGCTCTGGGGCCAACGTCCTGACTTTC. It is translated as CASSLGGTGSGANVLTF.

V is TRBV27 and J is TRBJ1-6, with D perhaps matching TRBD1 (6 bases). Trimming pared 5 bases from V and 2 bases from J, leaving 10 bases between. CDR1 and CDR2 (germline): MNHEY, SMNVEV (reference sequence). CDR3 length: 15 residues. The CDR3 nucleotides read TGTGCCAGCAGTAAGGGGGGGGCCTATAATTCACCCCTCCACTTT. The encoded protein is CASSKGGAYNSPLHF.